Sequencing of this T cell receptor beta chain was carried out in a study of T cells in narcolepsy. The germline V and J ends were trimmed by 7 bases and 7 bases, with 14 bases remaining between them. This CDR3 is 14 amino acids long. Germline-derived CDR1 and CDR2 are MNHEY and SVGAGI. Sequencing was performed with immunoSEQ multiplex PCR; in TCRdb, only in-frame clones are kept and a portion is missing. Of roughly 20,000 clones in the sample, approximately 80% were seen once. This chain links TRBV6-5 with TRBJ1-6; D possibly corresponds to TRBD1 (5 bases). The receptor was isolated from a human donor in good health. The sample comprised memory (CD45RA-) CD4+ T cells from blood. CDR3 DNA sequence: TGTGCCAGCAAGGGGCCGGGAGGGAATTCACCCCTCCACTTT. Amino acids: CASKGPGGNSPLHF.